These T cell receptor beta chains were read from a single sample in a study of blood T cell repertoires in COVID-19. The protocol was immunoSEQ multiplex PCR, while the TCRdb copy is restricted to in-frame clones and leaves out a portion. The sample contains approximately 150,000 clones, more than 80% of which appear only once. The sample comprised peripheral blood. The receptors come from a human donor in a cohort sampled during active COVID-19. The CDR3 runs from the conserved cysteine through the conserved F or W. D genes are given only for firm matches. Size is omitted from some rows. Given values are once, few, many or a class for expanded clones.

V gene: TRBV6-5
clone size: -
J gene: TRBJ1-5
D gene: -
CDR3 protein: CASTAGMGQPQHF
CDR3 DNA: TGTGCCAGCACCGCGGGGATGGGTCAGCCCCAGCATTTT

V gene: TRBV6-2/TRBV6-3
clone size: many
J gene: TRBJ1-5
D gene: -
CDR3 protein: CASSRFMGGIISNQPQHF
CDR3 DNA: TGTGCCAGCAGTAGATTTATGGGGGGGATCATAAGCAATCAGCCCCAGCATTTT

V gene: TRBV7-9
clone size: -
J gene: TRBJ1-2
D gene: TRBD1
CDR3 protein: CASSKPLDRAGGYTF
CDR3 DNA: TGTGCCAGCAGCAAACCCCTGGACAGGGCGGGTGGCTACACCTTC

V gene: TRBV5-1
clone size: few
J gene: TRBJ1-5
D gene: -
CDR3 protein: CASSPTIGGNQPQHF
CDR3 DNA: TGCGCCAGCAGCCCCACGATCGGGGGGAATCAGCCCCAGCATTTT

V gene: TRBV7-2
clone size: -
J gene: TRBJ2-7
D gene: TRBD2
CDR3 protein: CASSLRAGGLSEQYF
CDR3 DNA: TGTGCCAGCAGCTTAAGAGCGGGGGGCTTATCCGAGCAGTACTTC

V gene: TRBV5-1
clone size: -
J gene: TRBJ2-5
D gene: TRBD1
CDR3 protein: CASSSDPGQAQETQYF
CDR3 DNA: TGCGCCAGCAGCTCGGACCCTGGACAGGCCCAAGAGACCCAGTACTTC

V gene: TRBV28
clone size: -
J gene: TRBJ1-5
D gene: -
CDR3 protein: CASSFGSANNQPQHF
CDR3 DNA: TGTGCCAGCAGTTTTGGGTCAGCGAACAATCAGCCCCAGCATTTT

V gene: TRBV3-1/TRBV3-2
clone size: -
J gene: TRBJ2-5
D gene: TRBD2
CDR3 protein: CASRESGGAGETQYF
CDR3 DNA: TGTGCCAGCAGGGAAAGCGGGGGGGCTGGAGAGACCCAGTACTTC

V gene: TRBV10-3
clone size: -
J gene: TRBJ2-5
D gene: -
CDR3 protein: CAIRKGGQETQYF
CDR3 DNA: TGTGCCATCAGGAAAGGGGGACAAGAGACCCAGTACTTC

V gene: TRBV29-1
clone size: -
J gene: TRBJ2-1
D gene: -
CDR3 protein: CSVAGDEQFF
CDR3 DNA: TGCAGCGTTGCAGGCGATGAGCAGTTCTTC

V gene: TRBV19
clone size: -
J gene: TRBJ1-1
D gene: -
CDR3 protein: CASSIDHPGTEAFF
CDR3 DNA: TGTGCCAGTAGTATCGACCATCCCGGGACTGAAGCTTTCTTT

V gene: TRBV30
clone size: -
J gene: TRBJ2-5
D gene: TRBD2
CDR3 protein: CAWSVSGGRETQYF
CDR3 DNA: TGTGCCTGGAGTGTATCGGGAGGGAGGGAGACCCAGTACTTC

V gene: TRBV28
clone size: once
J gene: TRBJ2-2
D gene: -
CDR3 protein: CASRGGRSTGELFF
CDR3 DNA: TGTGCCAGCAGAGGAGGGCGGAGCACCGGGGAGCTGTTTTTT

V gene: TRBV9
clone size: few
J gene: TRBJ1-5
D gene: -
CDR3 protein: CASSVASGGQPQHF
CDR3 DNA: TGTGCCAGCAGCGTAGCTTCTGGAGGTCAGCCCCAGCATTTT

V gene: TRBV6-2/TRBV6-3
clone size: -
J gene: TRBJ1-1
D gene: TRBD1
CDR3 protein: CASSQDRGVTEAFF
CDR3 DNA: TGTGCCAGCAGTCAGGACAGGGGAGTCACTGAAGCTTTCTTT

V gene: TRBV5-1
clone size: -
J gene: TRBJ1-1
D gene: -
CDR3 protein: CASRWDINTEAFF
CDR3 DNA: TGCGCCAGCAGGTGGGACATTAACACTGAAGCTTTCTTT

V gene: TRBV20-1
clone size: -
J gene: TRBJ2-3
D gene: -
CDR3 protein: CSARRSDTQYF
CDR3 DNA: TGCAGTGCTAGGAGGTCCGATACGCAGTATTTT

V gene: TRBV28
clone size: -
J gene: TRBJ2-3
D gene: TRBD1
CDR3 protein: CASSQPGQGEDTQYF
CDR3 DNA: TGTGCCAGCAGTCAGCCGGGACAGGGCGAAGATACGCAGTATTTT

V gene: TRBV30
clone size: -
J gene: TRBJ2-3
D gene: TRBD2
CDR3 protein: CAWSLTSGTTDTQYF
CDR3 DNA: TGTGCCTGGAGTTTAACTAGCGGTACCACAGATACGCAGTATTTT

V gene: TRBV3-1/TRBV3-2
clone size: few
J gene: TRBJ2-1
D gene: -
CDR3 protein: CASSQETGGRNEQFF
CDR3 DNA: TGTGCCAGCAGCCAAGAGACCGGAGGTAGGAATGAGCAGTTCTTC

V gene: TRBV5-6
clone size: -
J gene: TRBJ1-2
D gene: -
CDR3 protein: CASSPRDRPDYGYTF
CDR3 DNA: TGTGCCAGCAGCCCCCGAGACAGGCCGGACTATGGCTACACCTTC

V gene: TRBV15
clone size: -
J gene: TRBJ1-3
D gene: TRBD1
CDR3 protein: CATSIATGAGNTIYF
CDR3 DNA: TGTGCCACCAGCATCGCAACAGGGGCAGGAAACACCATATATTTT

V gene: TRBV6-6
clone size: -
J gene: TRBJ2-7
D gene: TRBD1
CDR3 protein: CASTDGTGTSYEQYF
CDR3 DNA: TGTGCCAGCACTGATGGGACAGGGACCTCCTACGAGCAGTACTTC

V gene: TRBV18
clone size: once
J gene: TRBJ1-5
D gene: -
CDR3 protein: CASSDRINSNQPQHF
CDR3 DNA: TGTGCCAGCTCCGACAGGATCAATAGCAATCAGCCCCAGCATTTT

V gene: TRBV19
clone size: -
J gene: TRBJ1-4
D gene: -
CDR3 protein: CASKVGGSDWKLFF
CDR3 DNA: TGTGCCAGCAAAGTGGGGGGGTCCGATTGGAAACTGTTTTTT

V gene: TRBV5-1
clone size: -
J gene: TRBJ1-1
D gene: TRBD1
CDR3 protein: CASSLGLQGTTEAFF
CDR3 DNA: TGCGCCAGCAGCTTGGGGTTACAGGGGACCACTGAAGCTTTCTTT

V gene: TRBV19
clone size: -
J gene: TRBJ2-3
D gene: TRBD1
CDR3 protein: CASSHWTGGEDTQYF
CDR3 DNA: TGTGCCAGTAGTCATTGGACAGGGGGCGAAGATACGCAGTATTTT

V gene: TRBV19
clone size: -
J gene: TRBJ1-2
D gene: -
CDR3 protein: CASRHVVGPYGYTF
CDR3 DNA: TGTGCCAGTAGGCACGTAGTGGGGCCGTATGGCTACACCTTC

V gene: TRBV24-1
clone size: -
J gene: TRBJ1-3
D gene: -
CDR3 protein: CATSEGDTRLWRNTIYF
CDR3 DNA: TGTGCCACCAGTGAGGGGGACACGCGTCTTTGGAGAAACACCATATATTTT

V gene: TRBV28
clone size: -
J gene: TRBJ2-4
D gene: -
CDR3 protein: CASYGSGTKNIQYF
CDR3 DNA: TGTGCCAGCTATGGGTCCGGGACAAAAAACATTCAGTACTTC

V gene: TRBV9
clone size: -
J gene: TRBJ2-1
D gene: TRBD1
CDR3 protein: CASSVGGGPHEQFF
CDR3 DNA: TGTGCCAGCAGCGTAGGAGGGGGCCCCCATGAGCAGTTCTTC

V gene: TRBV9
clone size: -
J gene: TRBJ2-1
D gene: -
CDR3 protein: CASSVGLAKYNEQFF
CDR3 DNA: TGTGCCAGCAGCGTAGGCCTAGCGAAGTACAATGAGCAGTTCTTC

V gene: TRBV28
clone size: once
J gene: TRBJ2-7
D gene: -
CDR3 protein: CASSSTGIDYEQYF
CDR3 DNA: TGTGCCAGCAGTTCTACAGGGATCGACTACGAGCAGTACTTC

V gene: TRBV5-1
clone size: -
J gene: TRBJ2-2
D gene: -
CDR3 protein: CASSLDRNTGELFF
CDR3 DNA: TGCGCCAGCAGCTTGGACAGAAACACCGGGGAGCTGTTTTTT

V gene: TRBV19
clone size: -
J gene: TRBJ1-1
D gene: TRBD1
CDR3 protein: CASSIWQGAKTEAFF
CDR3 DNA: TGTGCCAGTAGTATCTGGCAGGGGGCAAAAACTGAAGCTTTCTTT

V gene: TRBV29-1
clone size: -
J gene: TRBJ2-1
D gene: TRBD1
CDR3 protein: CSHAGTGRISSYNEQFF
CDR3 DNA: TGCAGCCACGCCGGGACAGGGCGGATTTCATCCTACAATGAGCAGTTCTTC

V gene: TRBV19
clone size: -
J gene: TRBJ1-4
D gene: -
CDR3 protein: CATTRVSGEKLFF
CDR3 DNA: TGTGCCACAACCCGGGTTAGTGGTGAAAAACTGTTTTTT

V gene: TRBV4-1
clone size: -
J gene: TRBJ1-6
D gene: TRBD1
CDR3 protein: CASSQDRDRGWNSPLHF
CDR3 DNA: TGCGCCAGCAGCCAAGATCGAGACAGGGGCTGGAATTCACCCCTCCACTTT

V gene: TRBV5-5
clone size: -
J gene: TRBJ2-5
D gene: TRBD2
CDR3 protein: CASSRGGFGETQYF
CDR3 DNA: TGTGCCAGCAGCCGGGGGGGATTCGGAGAGACCCAGTACTTC

V gene: TRBV10-3
clone size: -
J gene: TRBJ1-2
D gene: -
CDR3 protein: CAISAAGSGYTF
CDR3 DNA: TGTGCCATCAGTGCGGCAGGGTCGGGCTACACCTTC

V gene: TRBV15
clone size: -
J gene: TRBJ2-1
D gene: -
CDR3 protein: CATSFDRAGYNEQFF
CDR3 DNA: TGTGCCACCAGCTTCGATCGAGCTGGCTACAATGAGCAGTTCTTC

V gene: TRBV5-4
clone size: -
J gene: TRBJ1-2
D gene: -
CDR3 protein: CASSETPTGGYTF
CDR3 DNA: TGTGCCAGCAGCGAGACGCCGACAGGTGGCTACACCTTC

V gene: TRBV5-6
clone size: -
J gene: TRBJ1-6
D gene: TRBD1
CDR3 protein: CASSFRDRVNNSPLHF
CDR3 DNA: TGTGCCAGCAGCTTCCGGGACAGGGTTAATAATTCACCCCTCCACTTT

V gene: TRBV18
clone size: -
J gene: TRBJ1-2
D gene: -
CDR3 protein: CASSPQGQKDYGYTF
CDR3 DNA: TGTGCCAGCTCACCACAGGGGCAAAAAGACTATGGCTACACCTTC

V gene: TRBV6-5
clone size: -
J gene: TRBJ2-5
D gene: TRBD2
CDR3 protein: CASSSTSGNRETQYF
CDR3 DNA: TGTGCCAGCAGTTCGACTAGCGGGAACAGAGAGACCCAGTACTTC

V gene: TRBV3-1/TRBV3-2
clone size: -
J gene: TRBJ2-5
D gene: TRBD2
CDR3 protein: CASSHKPGLAWETQYF
CDR3 DNA: TGTGCCAGCAGCCATAAACCGGGACTAGCTTGGGAGACCCAGTACTTC

V gene: TRBV6-5
clone size: -
J gene: TRBJ1-5
D gene: TRBD1
CDR3 protein: CASSSGTGEQPQHF
CDR3 DNA: TGTGCCAGCAGCTCCGGGACAGGAGAACAGCCCCAGCATTTT

V gene: TRBV27
clone size: -
J gene: TRBJ2-1
D gene: TRBD2
CDR3 protein: CASSPGTSGVYEQFF
CDR3 DNA: TGTGCCAGCAGTCCGGGGACTAGCGGGGTCTATGAGCAGTTCTTC

V gene: TRBV18
clone size: -
J gene: TRBJ1-2
D gene: -
CDR3 protein: CASSPETNYGYTF
CDR3 DNA: TGTGCCAGCTCACCCGAGACTAACTATGGCTACACCTTC

V gene: TRBV2
clone size: -
J gene: TRBJ2-3
D gene: -
CDR3 protein: CASNRDSTDTQYF
CDR3 DNA: TGTGCCAGCAACAGGGATAGCACAGATACGCAGTATTTT

V gene: TRBV2
clone size: -
J gene: TRBJ2-2
D gene: -
CDR3 protein: CASSELTGELFF
CDR3 DNA: TGTGCCAGCAGTGAACTCACCGGGGAGCTGTTTTTT

V gene: TRBV10-3
clone size: -
J gene: TRBJ2-1
D gene: TRBD1
CDR3 protein: CAIRSGTGEGNEQFF
CDR3 DNA: TGTGCCATCAGGTCCGGGACAGGGGAAGGCAATGAGCAGTTCTTC

V gene: TRBV18
clone size: -
J gene: TRBJ1-1
D gene: -
CDR3 protein: CASSPSGGKTITEAFF
CDR3 DNA: TGTGCCAGCTCACCATCGGGGGGAAAGACAATTACTGAAGCTTTCTTT

V gene: TRBV15
clone size: few
J gene: TRBJ1-3
D gene: -
CDR3 protein: CATSRDGLPGNTIYF
CDR3 DNA: TGTGCCACCAGCAGAGATGGACTACCTGGAAACACCATATATTTT

V gene: TRBV7-2
clone size: -
J gene: TRBJ1-4
D gene: -
CDR3 protein: CASSSGAGNEKLFF
CDR3 DNA: TGTGCCAGCAGCTCGGGCGCGGGTAATGAAAAACTGTTTTTT

V gene: TRBV20-1
clone size: -
J gene: TRBJ1-5
D gene: -
CDR3 protein: CSASKSRLSNQPQHF
CDR3 DNA: TGCAGTGCTAGTAAGTCAAGACTTAGCAATCAGCCCCAGCATTTT

V gene: TRBV5-1
clone size: -
J gene: TRBJ1-1
D gene: TRBD1
CDR3 protein: CASSQGQGGTEAFF
CDR3 DNA: TGCGCCAGCAGCCAGGGACAGGGGGGCACTGAAGCTTTCTTT

V gene: TRBV5-4
clone size: -
J gene: TRBJ2-5
D gene: TRBD2
CDR3 protein: CASSLDSGGVETQYF
CDR3 DNA: TGTGCCAGCAGCTTGGACAGCGGGGGGGTGGAGACCCAGTACTTC